The source of this T cell receptor (beta chain) is a study of blood T cell repertoires in COVID-19. Study-wide context: Donors in the United States, Italy and Spain gave samples during acute or convalescent COVID-19.

CDR3 length: 17 amino acids. Germline V gives CDR1 SGHKS, CDR2 YYEKEE (reference sequence). Trimming took off 4 bases at V and 4 bases at J, with 20 bases between the two ends. Enrolled during active infection, Seattle patients were then followed longitudinally. Original methodology: Nucleated cell number was recorded as an estimate derived from reference gene primer amplification. Using immunoSEQ multiplex PCR, the repertoire was profiled, and TCRdb retains in-frame clones only, with some absent. D and trimming come from the DNA, and the V and J calls and clone size come from that table. Of a few hundred thousand clones detected, around 90% appear once; the ten largest clones hold about 1%.

The sample consisted of peripheral blood. This chain uses TRBV5-5 with TRBJ2-2; weak D call: TRBD2 (7 bases). This receptor was taken from a woman aged 40 to 49 with COVID-19, enrolled during active disease. In nucleotides, the CDR3 is TGTGCCAGCAGCCCCTTTGGGGGGGGCGCGGGCACCGGGGAGCTGTTTTTT. This codes for CASSPFGGGAGTGELFF.